This entry lists 10 T cell receptor beta chains sequenced from one sample in a study of cytomegalovirus exposure and HLA in healthy donors. A multiplex PCR was run with 60 Vbeta primers and 13 Jbeta primers. Here immunoSEQ multiplex PCR was the method, and the copy in TCRdb shows in-frame clones only, minus some. This sample carries 100,000 or so clones, about 84% of them seen once, and the ten largest clones take 2% to 2.5%. Sequencing used PBMCs. These receptors all come from a man younger than 30 in good health and CMV-seronegative.

The V and J genes are TRBV5-1 and TRBJ2-7, with D maybe TRBD2 (5 bases). Germline values: CDR1 SGHRS, CDR2 YFSETQ. The CDR3 contains 14 residues. Trimming left V 0 bases short and J 3 bases short, with 10 bases between. CDR3 bases: TGCGCCAGCAGCTTGGGGCTAGCCCACTACGAGCAGTACTTC. It is translated as CASSLGLAHYEQYF.

The chain couples TRBV2 to TRBJ2-2; 8 bases line up with TRBD2. Trimming cost V 0 bases and J 3 bases; bases outside gene matches: 6. The length of the CDR3 is 17 residues. CDR1 is SNHLY, CDR2 FYNNEI, per germline. The CDR3 DNA reads TGTGCCAGCAGTGAAGCGCGTAGCGGGGAGCACACCGGGGAGCTGTTTTTT. Protein sequence: CASSEARSGEHTGELFF. Drawing the rest from reference TRBV2 and TRBJ2-2, the complete variable domain is EPEVTQTPSHQVTQMGQEVILRCVPISNHLYFYWYRQILGQKVEFLVSFYNNEISEKSEIFDDQFSVERPDGSNFTLKIRSTKLEDSAMYFCASSEARSGEHTGELFFGEGSRLTVL.

The rearrangement uses TRBV18 and TRBJ1-4, with D tentatively TRBD1 (5 bases). Germline V gene lookup returns CDR1 KGHSH and CDR2 LQKENI. V dropped 3 bases and J dropped 0 bases, with 14 bases sitting between them. The CDR3 extends over 17 amino acids. The CDR3 coding sequence is TGTGCCAGCTCACCTTTGGGACTCAGAGCAACTAATGAAAAACTGTTTTTT. Protein: CASSPLGLRATNEKLFF.

This chain connects TRBV18 to TRBJ1-1; 8 bases agree with TRBD1. This CDR3 is 17 amino acids long. Trimming took 6 bases from V and 0 from J; bases not matched to a gene: 12. Germline V lookup: CDR1 KGHSH, CDR2 LQKENI. For the CDR3, the DNA is TGTGCCAGCTCGTACCAGGGGGCGCGGGGGATGAACACTGAAGCTTTCTTT. Protein product: CASSYQGARGMNTEAFF.

J is TRBJ2-7 and V is TRBV7-2; 7 bases align to TRBD2. With 4 bases clipped from V and 0 bases from J, the junction kept 9 bases outside the gene matches. The CDR3 runs 16 residues. Germline assignment: CDR1 SGHTA and CDR2 FQGNSA. The chain's CDR3 is CASSSPAGSSSYEQYF. DNA of the CDR3: TGTGCCAGCAGCTCCCCAGCGGGGTCTAGCTCCTACGAGCAGTACTTC.

In its sample, this clone was seen a few times. The rearrangement joins TRBV4-1 to TRBJ1-5; 7 bases map to TRBD1. CDR3 size: 17 residues. After removal of 4 bases from V and 0 bases from J, the junction contained 9 bases not matched to a gene. Germline CDR1 reads MGHRA; CDR2 reads YSYEKL. For the CDR3, the DNA is TGCGCCAGCAGCCGCAGGGGGGTACAGTATAGCAATCAGCCCCAGCATTTT. Translating gives CASSRRGVQYSNQPQHF.

The chain employs TRBV4-1 and TRBJ2-7; the match to TRBD2 covers 7 bases. Unmatched junction bases numbered 10, after V lost 0 bases and J lost 5 bases. From germline, CDR1 is MGHRA and CDR2 YSYEKL. This CDR3 comprises 16 residues. The CDR3 sequence is CASSQDPGGSGNEQYF. The CDR3 nucleotides read TGCGCCAGCAGCCAAGACCCTGGGGGGAGCGGGAACGAGCAGTACTTC.

This chain links TRBV6-5 with TRBJ1-2; D might be TRBD1 (5 bases). Trimming removed 8 bases from V and 7 bases from J, with 17 bases in between. Germline assignment: CDR1 MNHEY and CDR2 SVGAGI. The CDR3 loop spans 13 amino acids. The CDR3 DNA reads TGTGCCAGCGGCGCCGGGGGAGGGGTTGGCTACACCTTC. Its translation is CASGAGGGVGYTF.

The CDR3 nucleotides are TGTGCCAGCAGTGGAGTCCTGAGTGGGACTAGCGGGGCCACAGATACGCAGTATTTT. It yields the protein CASSGVLSGTSGATDTQYF. The V call is TRBV6-1, the J call TRBJ2-3; 13 bases are shared with TRBD2. J gave up 2 bases and V 4 bases, and 12 bases lay outside the gene matches. The CDR3 length is 19 residues. The germline gives CDR1 MNHNS, CDR2 SASEGT.

V is TRBV4-1 and J is TRBJ1-5; D is unclear. Germline CDR1 is MGHRA and CDR2 is YSYEKL. V was shortened by 0 bases and J by 5 bases, with 20 bases between the two germline ends. There are 18 residues in the CDR3. The CDR3 bases are TGCGCCAGCAGCCAAGAACCAGGAGGTCCCGGCCGTTATCAGCCCCAGCATTTT. This encodes CASSQEPGGPGRYQPQHF.